A selection of T cell receptor beta chains follows, all from one sample in a study of T cell responses to AZD1222 COVID-19 vaccine. Measured with immunoSEQ multiplex PCR; TCRdb has only the in-frame clones, and not every one. Of around 83,000 clones in the sample, about 92% were seen once. Sequencing used peripheral blood, obtained on day 0 of AZD1222 vaccination. The receptors derive from an adult in good health. Both conserved end residues are part of each CDR3. D genes are given only for firm matches. Not all rows give a size; the values are once, few, many and, for expanded clones, a class.

TRBJ2-6 TRBD2 TRBV9 few TGTGCCAGCAGCCTCCTAGCGGGAGGGATCTCTGGGGCCAACGTCCTGACTTTC CASSLLAGGISGANVLTF
TRBJ2-3 . TRBV6-5 . TGTGCCAGCAGTTCGACGGGCACCGCTACGCAGTATTTT CASSSTGTATQYF
TRBJ2-7 TRBD2 TRBV4-2 . TGTGCCAGCAGCCAGGGGACTAGCGGGACGGCCTACGAGCAGTACTTC CASSQGTSGTAYEQYF
TRBJ2-3 TRBD2 TRBV10-3 . TGTGCCATCAGTGAGCGGTTACTAGCGGGACGCACAGATACGCAGTATTTT CAISERLLAGRTDTQYF
TRBJ2-7 . TRBV21-1 . TGTGCCAGCAGCAAAGCGGGGGAGCAGTACTTC CASSKAGEQYF
TRBJ2-1 TRBD1 TRBV27 . TGTGCCAGCAGCTACAGGGGGCGCCGGGACAATGAGCAGTTCTTC CASSYRGRRDNEQFF
TRBJ1-2 TRBD1 TRBV11-2 . TGTGCCAGCACCGTCGGCCTTACAGGGGGGCATGGCTACACCTTC CASTVGLTGGHGYTF
TRBJ2-1 TRBD2 TRBV28 . TGTGCCAGCAGGGGCGGAGAGCGGGAGGGTGTGGGTGAGCAGTTCTTC CASRGGEREGVGEQFF
TRBJ1-3 . TRBV28 . TGTGCCAGCAGTTCCCGACTGTTCACCATATATTTT CASSSRLFTIYF
TRBJ1-4 . TRBV2 . TGTGCCAGCAGTGAGAGCAGGAATGAAAAACTGTTTTTT CASSESRNEKLFF
TRBJ2-3 . TRBV7-9 . TGTGCCAGCAGCTTGATTTTAGGTGGCACAGATACGCAGTATTTT CASSLILGGTDTQYF
TRBJ2-7 TRBD2 TRBV5-1 . TGCGCCAGCAGCAGCCAGACCGGGACTACCAGATACGAGCAGTACTTC CASSSQTGTTRYEQYF
TRBJ2-1 TRBD2 TRBV14 . TGTGCCAGCAGCCAACCCCTAGCGGGAGAACGCAATGAGCAGTTCTTC CASSQPLAGERNEQFF
TRBJ2-7 . TRBV5-1 . TGCGCCAGCAGCTTGACGCCCGCCTACGAGCAGTACTTC CASSLTPAYEQYF
TRBJ2-7 . TRBV28 . TGTGCCAGCAGTTTAGGCGGGGGCCCCGGTTACGAGCAGTACTTC CASSLGGGPGYEQYF
TRBJ2-5 . TRBV18 once TGTGCCAGCTCACCTGCGGGACAGCCGGGAACCCAGTACTTC CASSPAGQPGTQYF
TRBJ2-5 . TRBV5-4 . TGTGCCAGCAGCTACTCACAAGAGACCCAGTACTTC CASSYSQETQYF
TRBJ1-5 . TRBV7-2 . TGTGCCAGCAGCTTAGCGAGACTCTCCAATCAGCCCCAGCATTTT CASSLARLSNQPQHF
TRBJ1-5 . TRBV2 . TGTGCCAGCAGTGTTCTCTACGCGTACAATCAGCCCCAGCATTTT CASSVLYAYNQPQHF
TRBJ2-5 . TRBV7-2 once TGTGCCAGCAGCTTAGTATCTCAAGAGACCCAGTACTTC CASSLVSQETQYF
TRBJ1-1 . TRBV19 once TGTGCCAGTAGGGACGGCTCTGCTCTGGATACTGAAGCTTTCTTT CASRDGSALDTEAFF
TRBJ2-3 . TRBV7-6 once TGTGCCAGCAGCCCCCATGAGAGGACTTCGACCCGCGTTACGCAGTATTTT CASSPHERTSTRVTQYF
TRBJ2-7 TRBD2 TRBV28 once TGTGCCAGCAGTCCACCTGGGGGTAGCGGGGCCTACGAGCAGTACTTC CASSPPGGSGAYEQYF
TRBJ2-7 TRBD2 TRBV5-4 . TGTGCCAGCAGCTCCGGGACTACCTTCCCCTCCTACGAGCAGTACTTC CASSSGTTFPSYEQYF
TRBJ2-1 . TRBV29-1 . TGCAGCGTTGCCGGGACAGGGGAGGGTAGCGGGAGGTCTTACAATGAGCAGTTCTTC CSVAGTGEGSGRSYNEQFF
TRBJ1-4 . TRBV18 . TGTGCCAGCTCACCACCGGGGCGTAATGAAAAACTGTTTTTT CASSPPGRNEKLFF
TRBJ2-5 . TRBV7-2 . TGTGCCAGCAGCTTAAAAGTCCAGACCCAGTACTTC CASSLKVQTQYF
TRBJ2-1 TRBD2 TRBV10-3 . TGTGCCATCAGTCGGACTAGTTACAATGAGCAGTTCTTC CAISRTSYNEQFF
TRBJ1-1 . TRBV28 . TGTGCCAGCAGTTTGGGGCCGAACACTGAAGCTTTCTTT CASSLGPNTEAFF
TRBJ2-7 TRBD2 TRBV6-5 . TGTGCCAGCAGCCGCGGGGGATTCTACGAGCAGTACTTC CASSRGGFYEQYF
TRBJ2-7 . TRBV30 . TGTGCCTGGTCCGACGGGTCTTACGAGCAGTACTTC CAWSDGSYEQYF
TRBJ2-6 . TRBV7-8 . TGTGCCAGCAGCTCCGGACAGTTCTCTGGGGCCAACGTCCTGACTTTC CASSSGQFSGANVLTF
TRBJ2-5 . TRBV28 once TGTGCCAGCAGTCCACGGAGCAACAACCAAGAGACCCAGTACTTC CASSPRSNNQETQYF
TRBJ1-1 . TRBV3-1/TRBV3-2 . TGTGCCAGCAGCCCGACGGAGGGCTCACCTGAAGCTTTCTTT CASSPTEGSPEAFF
TRBJ2-7 TRBD1 TRBV4-1 . TGCGCCAGCAGCGTGGACAGGTCAAAGGTCTACGAGCAGTACTTC CASSVDRSKVYEQYF
TRBJ1-5 TRBD1 TRBV5-1 . TGCGCCAGCAGCCCCGGACAGGGGGCTCAGCCCCAGCATTTT CASSPGQGAQPQHF
TRBJ1-4 . TRBV4-2 . TGTGCCAGCAGCCCCGAGGGGTCCCCCGGGGGAAAACTGTTTTTT CASSPEGSPGGKLFF
TRBJ1-3 . TRBV27 . TGTGCCAGCAGCCAGAGTTGGGGAAGCTCTGGAAACACCATATATTTT CASSQSWGSSGNTIYF
TRBJ1-3 . TRBV5-1 . TGCGCCAGCAGCTTGGTTCAGAACTCTGGAAACACCATATATTTT CASSLVQNSGNTIYF
TRBJ2-6 . TRBV5-5 . TGTGCCAGCAGCTTACAGGGCTCTGGGGCCAACGTCCTGACTTTC CASSLQGSGANVLTF
TRBJ2-7 TRBD2 TRBV6-5 . TGTGCCAGCAGTTACGGGGGAGGGCGGTACGAGCAGTACTTC CASSYGGGRYEQYF
TRBJ2-1 . TRBV28 . TGTGCCAGCGGGCGGACTGAGCAGTTCTTC CASGRTEQFF
TRBJ1-2 TRBD1 TRBV6-5 . TGTGCCAGCAGTTGGGGACAGGGGGCGCGGGTGAATGGCTACACCTTC CASSWGQGARVNGYTF
TRBJ2-1 TRBD2 TRBV12-5 once TGTGCTAGTGGTCCCCTGGGACTAGCGGGGGACAATGAGCAGTTCTTC CASGPLGLAGDNEQFF
TRBJ2-5 . TRBV6-4 . TGTGCCAGCAGTCTGACAGAGAGGAGCCAAGAGACCCAGTACTTC CASSLTERSQETQYF
TRBJ1-2 TRBD1 TRBV24-1 . TGTGCCACCAGTGATTCTGGGACAGGGGAGACTTATGGCTACACCTTC CATSDSGTGETYGYTF
TRBJ2-7 . TRBV28 once TGTGCCAGCAGTTTGTCCGGGGGCTCCTACGAGCAGTACTTC CASSLSGGSYEQYF
TRBJ2-1 . TRBV27 . TGTGCCAGCAGTTTATCCCCCCTAGCCAATGAGCAGTTCTTC CASSLSPLANEQFF
TRBJ1-5 . TRBV5-8 . TGTGCCAGCAGCTTGGGGGGGAAAAGCAATCAGCCCCAGCATTTT CASSLGGKSNQPQHF
TRBJ2-2 . TRBV11-3 . TGTGCCAGCAGCCATGGGGACTCGAACACCGGGGAGCTGTTTTTT CASSHGDSNTGELFF
TRBJ1-2 TRBD1 TRBV27 . TGTGCCAGCAGCTTTCGTCGGACAGGGGAGGGAGGCTACACCTTC CASSFRRTGEGGYTF
TRBJ2-4 . TRBV9 . TGTGCCAGCAGCCCTCGGGTCGGCCTTGGGGCCAAAAACATTCAGTACTTC CASSPRVGLGAKNIQYF
TRBJ1-6 . TRBV27 . TGTGCCAGCAGTTTACACAGGGTTGGTAATTCACCCCTCCACTTT CASSLHRVGNSPLHF
TRBJ2-5 . TRBV6-5 . TGTGCCAGCAGTTTGGGGTACCAAGAGACCCAGTACTTC CASSLGYQETQYF
TRBJ2-7 TRBD2 TRBV29-1 . TGCAGCGTGGGACTAGCGGGAGGGCCTGGGGAGCAGTACTTC CSVGLAGGPGEQYF
TRBJ1-4 . TRBV19 . TGTGCCAGTAGACTGACTGCTACAGGCGAAAAACTGTTTTTT CASRLTATGEKLFF
TRBJ2-4 . TRBV2 . TGTGCCAGCAGTGGGTCAGGGGCCAAAAACATTCAGTACTTC CASSGSGAKNIQYF
TRBJ2-1 TRBD2 TRBV11-2 once TGTGCCAGCAGCTCGGGGACTAGCGGACCATACAATGAGCAGTTCTTC CASSSGTSGPYNEQFF
TRBJ2-1 TRBD2 TRBV15 . TGTGCCACCAGCAGAGCGCCAGCGGGGAGCTCCTACAATGAGCAGTTCTTC CATSRAPAGSSYNEQFF
TRBJ2-7 . TRBV21-1 . TGTGCCAGCAGCAAAGGGGGACAGGGGATCTCCTACGAGCAGTACTTC CASSKGGQGISYEQYF